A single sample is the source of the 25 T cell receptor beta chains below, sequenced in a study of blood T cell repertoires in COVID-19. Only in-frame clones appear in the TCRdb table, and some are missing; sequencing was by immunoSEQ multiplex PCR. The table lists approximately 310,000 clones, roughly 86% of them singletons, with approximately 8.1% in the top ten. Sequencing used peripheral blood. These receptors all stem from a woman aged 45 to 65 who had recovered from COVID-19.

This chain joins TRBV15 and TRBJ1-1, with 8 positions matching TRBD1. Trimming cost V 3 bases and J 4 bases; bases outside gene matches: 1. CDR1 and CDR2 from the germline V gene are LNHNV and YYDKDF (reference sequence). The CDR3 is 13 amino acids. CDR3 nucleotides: TGTGCCACCAGCAGGACAGGGGCCACTGAAGCTTTCTTT. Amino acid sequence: CATSRTGATEAFF.

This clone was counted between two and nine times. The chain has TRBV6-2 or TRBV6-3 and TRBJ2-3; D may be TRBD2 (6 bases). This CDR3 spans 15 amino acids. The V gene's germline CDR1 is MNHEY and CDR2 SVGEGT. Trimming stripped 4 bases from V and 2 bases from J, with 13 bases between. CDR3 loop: CASSLEGLTTDTQYF. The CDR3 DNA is TGTGCCAGCAGTTTGGAGGGTTTAACCACAGATACGCAGTATTTT.

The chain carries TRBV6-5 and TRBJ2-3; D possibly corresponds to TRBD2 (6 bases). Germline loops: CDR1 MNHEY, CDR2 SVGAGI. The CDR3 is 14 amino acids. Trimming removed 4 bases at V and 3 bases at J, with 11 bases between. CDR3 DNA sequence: TGTGCCAGCAGTTTTGGCGGGGTGACAGATACGCAGTATTTT. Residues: CASSFGGVTDTQYF.

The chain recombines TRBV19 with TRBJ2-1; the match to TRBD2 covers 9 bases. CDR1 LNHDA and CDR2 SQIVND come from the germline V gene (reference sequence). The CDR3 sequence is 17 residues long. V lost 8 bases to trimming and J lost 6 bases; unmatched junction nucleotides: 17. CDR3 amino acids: CASQNHRAGGFPNEQFF. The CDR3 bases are TGTGCCAGTCAAAATCATAGGGCGGGAGGGTTCCCCAATGAGCAGTTCTTC.

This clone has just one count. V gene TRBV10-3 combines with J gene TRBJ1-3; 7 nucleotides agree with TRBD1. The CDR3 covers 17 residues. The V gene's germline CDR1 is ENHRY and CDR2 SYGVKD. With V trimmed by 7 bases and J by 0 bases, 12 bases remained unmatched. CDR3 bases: TGTGCCATCACGAAGAACAGGGGCGTAGACTCTGGAAACACCATATATTTT. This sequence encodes CAITKNRGVDSGNTIYF.

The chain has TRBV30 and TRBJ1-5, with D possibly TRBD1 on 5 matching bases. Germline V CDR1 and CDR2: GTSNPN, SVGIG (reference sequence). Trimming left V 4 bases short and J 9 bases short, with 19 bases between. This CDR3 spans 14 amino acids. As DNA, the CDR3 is TGTGCCTGGAATTATGGGGCTGAAGTGGGGCCCCAGCATTTT. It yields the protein CAWNYGAEVGPQHF.

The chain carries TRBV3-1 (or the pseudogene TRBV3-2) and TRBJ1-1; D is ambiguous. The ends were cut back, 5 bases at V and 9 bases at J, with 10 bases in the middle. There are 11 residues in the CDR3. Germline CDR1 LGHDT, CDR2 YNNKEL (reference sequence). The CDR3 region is CASSEGTKAFF. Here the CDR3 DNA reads TGTGCCAGCAGCGAGGGCACGAAAGCTTTCTTT.

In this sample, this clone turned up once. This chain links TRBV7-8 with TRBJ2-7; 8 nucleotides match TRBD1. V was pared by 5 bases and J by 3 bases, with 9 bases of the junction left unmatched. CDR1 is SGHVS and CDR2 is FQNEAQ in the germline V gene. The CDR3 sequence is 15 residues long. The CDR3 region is CASSLGQEILYEQYF. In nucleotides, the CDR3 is TGTGCCAGCAGCCTGGGACAGGAGATACTCTACGAGCAGTACTTC.

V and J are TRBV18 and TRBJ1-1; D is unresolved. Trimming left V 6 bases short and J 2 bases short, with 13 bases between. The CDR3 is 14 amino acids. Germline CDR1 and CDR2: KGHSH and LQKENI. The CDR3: CASSSRQTNTEAFF. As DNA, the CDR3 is TGTGCCAGCTCTTCTCGGCAGACTAACACTGAAGCTTTCTTT.

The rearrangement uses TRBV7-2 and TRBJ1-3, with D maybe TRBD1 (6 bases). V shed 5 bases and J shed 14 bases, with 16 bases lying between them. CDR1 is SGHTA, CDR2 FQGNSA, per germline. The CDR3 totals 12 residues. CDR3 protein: CASSPGTRALYF. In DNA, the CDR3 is TGTGCCAGCAGCCCCGGGACAAGAGCGTTATATTTT.

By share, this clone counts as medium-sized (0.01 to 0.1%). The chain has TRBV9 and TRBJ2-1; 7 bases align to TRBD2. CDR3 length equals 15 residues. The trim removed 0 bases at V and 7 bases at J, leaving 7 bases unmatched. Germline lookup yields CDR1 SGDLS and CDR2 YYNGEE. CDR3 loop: CASSVEPSGVNEQFF. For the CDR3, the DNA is TGTGCCAGCAGCGTAGAACCTAGCGGAGTAAATGAGCAGTTCTTC.

CDR3 in DNA: TGTGCCAGCACCGTTGAGGCTACCTACAATGAGCAGTTCTTC. Amino acids: CASTVEATYNEQFF. J is TRBJ2-1 and V is TRBV9; D remains unclear. V gave up 6 bases and J gave up 2 bases, with 12 bases separating them. Germline V CDR1 and CDR2: SGDLS, YYNGEE. This CDR3 has 14 amino acids.

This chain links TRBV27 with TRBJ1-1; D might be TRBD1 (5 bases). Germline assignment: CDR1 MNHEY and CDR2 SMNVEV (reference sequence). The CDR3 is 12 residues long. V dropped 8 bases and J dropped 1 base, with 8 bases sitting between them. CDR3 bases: TGTGCCAGCCTCGACAGGAACACTGAAGCTTTCTTT. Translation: CASLDRNTEAFF.

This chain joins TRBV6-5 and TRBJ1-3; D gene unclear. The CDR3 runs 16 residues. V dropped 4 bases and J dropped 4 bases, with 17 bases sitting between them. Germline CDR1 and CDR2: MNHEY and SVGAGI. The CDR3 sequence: CASSSRPPGGGNTIYF. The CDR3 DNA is TGTGCCAGCAGTTCCCGCCCTCCAGGAGGGGGAAACACCATATATTTT.

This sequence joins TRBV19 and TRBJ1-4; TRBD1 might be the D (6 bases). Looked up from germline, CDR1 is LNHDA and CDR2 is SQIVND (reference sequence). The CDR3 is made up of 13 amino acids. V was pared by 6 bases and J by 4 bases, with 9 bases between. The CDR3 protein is CASRADSNEKLFF. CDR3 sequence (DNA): TGTGCCAGTAGAGCGGACAGTAATGAAAAACTGTTTTTT.

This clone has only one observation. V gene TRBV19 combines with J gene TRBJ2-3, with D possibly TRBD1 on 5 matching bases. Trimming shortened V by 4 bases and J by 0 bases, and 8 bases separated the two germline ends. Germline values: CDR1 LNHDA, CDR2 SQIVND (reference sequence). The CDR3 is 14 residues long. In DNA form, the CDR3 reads TGTGCCAGTAGTACAGGGCAGAGCACAGATACGCAGTATTTT. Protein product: CASSTGQSTDTQYF.

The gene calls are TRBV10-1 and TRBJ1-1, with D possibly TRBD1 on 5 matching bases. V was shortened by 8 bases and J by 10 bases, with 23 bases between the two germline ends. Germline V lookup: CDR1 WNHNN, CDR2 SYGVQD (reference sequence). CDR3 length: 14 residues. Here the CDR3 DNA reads TGCGCCAGCGGAGAGTCAGGCAGTAAAGGGGCAGCTTTCTTT. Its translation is CASGESGSKGAAFF.

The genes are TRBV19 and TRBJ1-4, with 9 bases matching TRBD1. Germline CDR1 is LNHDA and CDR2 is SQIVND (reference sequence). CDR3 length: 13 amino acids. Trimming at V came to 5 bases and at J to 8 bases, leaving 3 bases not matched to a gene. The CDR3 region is CASSGTGREKLFF. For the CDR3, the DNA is TGTGCCAGTAGTGGGACAGGGAGGGAAAAACTGTTTTTT.

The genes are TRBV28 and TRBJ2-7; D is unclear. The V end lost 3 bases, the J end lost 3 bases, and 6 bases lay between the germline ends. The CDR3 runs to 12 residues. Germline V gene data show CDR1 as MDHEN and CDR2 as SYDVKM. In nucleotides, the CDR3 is TGTGCCAGCAGTTTTGATAGCTACGAGCAGTACTTC. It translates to CASSFDSYEQYF.

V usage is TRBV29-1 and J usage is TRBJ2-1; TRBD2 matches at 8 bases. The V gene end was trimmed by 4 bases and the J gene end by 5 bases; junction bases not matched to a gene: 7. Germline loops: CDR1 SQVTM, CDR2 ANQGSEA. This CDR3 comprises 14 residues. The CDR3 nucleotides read TGCAGCGTTGGACGACTAGCGATTAACAATGAGCAGTTCTTC. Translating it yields CSVGRLAINNEQFF.

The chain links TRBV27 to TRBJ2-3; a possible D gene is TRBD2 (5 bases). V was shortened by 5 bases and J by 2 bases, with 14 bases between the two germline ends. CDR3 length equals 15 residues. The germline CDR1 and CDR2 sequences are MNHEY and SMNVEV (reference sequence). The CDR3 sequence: CASSNRGFATDTQYF. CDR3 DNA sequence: TGTGCCAGCAGTAATCGGGGATTCGCCACAGATACGCAGTATTTT.

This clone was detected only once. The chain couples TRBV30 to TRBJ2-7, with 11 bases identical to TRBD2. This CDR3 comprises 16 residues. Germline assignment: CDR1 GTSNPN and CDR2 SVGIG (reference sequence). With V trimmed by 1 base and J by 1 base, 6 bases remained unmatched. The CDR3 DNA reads TGTGCCTGGAGTGGGGGCACTAGCGGGAGTTCCTACGAGCAGTACTTC. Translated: CAWSGGTSGSSYEQYF.

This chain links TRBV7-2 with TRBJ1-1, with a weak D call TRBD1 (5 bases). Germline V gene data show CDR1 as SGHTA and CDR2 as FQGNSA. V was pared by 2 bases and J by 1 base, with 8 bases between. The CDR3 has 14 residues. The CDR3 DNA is TGTGCCAGCAGCTTACAGGGTCGGAACACTGAAGCTTTCTTT. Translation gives CASSLQGRNTEAFF.

The CDR3 DNA follows: TGTGCCAGCAGCTTTATTAACACTGAAGCTTTCTTT. Amino acid sequence: CASSFINTEAFF. The rearrangement uses TRBV7-2 and TRBJ1-1; D gene unclear. Germline values: CDR1 SGHTA, CDR2 FQGNSA. The length of the CDR3 is 12 residues. Between the trimmed V and J ends, which lost 3 bases and 2 bases, there was a span of 4 bases.

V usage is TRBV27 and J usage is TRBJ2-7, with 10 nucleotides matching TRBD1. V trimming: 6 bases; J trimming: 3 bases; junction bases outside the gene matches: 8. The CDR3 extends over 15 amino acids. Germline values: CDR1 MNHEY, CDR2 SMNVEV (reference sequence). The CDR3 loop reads CASSVAWTGGYEQYF. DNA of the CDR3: TGTGCCAGCAGCGTGGCCTGGACAGGGGGCTACGAGCAGTACTTC.